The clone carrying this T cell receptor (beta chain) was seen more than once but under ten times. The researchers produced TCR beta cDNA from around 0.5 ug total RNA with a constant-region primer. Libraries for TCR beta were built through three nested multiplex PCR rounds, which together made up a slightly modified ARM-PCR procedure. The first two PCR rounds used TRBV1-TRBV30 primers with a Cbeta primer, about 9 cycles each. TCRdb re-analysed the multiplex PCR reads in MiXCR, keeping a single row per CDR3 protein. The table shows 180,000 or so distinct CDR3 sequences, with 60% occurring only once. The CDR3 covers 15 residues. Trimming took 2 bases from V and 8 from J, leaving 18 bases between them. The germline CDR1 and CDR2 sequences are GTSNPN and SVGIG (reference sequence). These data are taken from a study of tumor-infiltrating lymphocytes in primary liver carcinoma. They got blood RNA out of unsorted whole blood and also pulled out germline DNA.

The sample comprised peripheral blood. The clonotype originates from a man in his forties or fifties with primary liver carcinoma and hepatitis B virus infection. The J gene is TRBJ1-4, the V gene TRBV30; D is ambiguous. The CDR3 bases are TGTGCCTGGAGTCCTTACTACCAAGAACGGGAAAAACTGTTTTTT. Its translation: CAWSPYYQEREKLFF.